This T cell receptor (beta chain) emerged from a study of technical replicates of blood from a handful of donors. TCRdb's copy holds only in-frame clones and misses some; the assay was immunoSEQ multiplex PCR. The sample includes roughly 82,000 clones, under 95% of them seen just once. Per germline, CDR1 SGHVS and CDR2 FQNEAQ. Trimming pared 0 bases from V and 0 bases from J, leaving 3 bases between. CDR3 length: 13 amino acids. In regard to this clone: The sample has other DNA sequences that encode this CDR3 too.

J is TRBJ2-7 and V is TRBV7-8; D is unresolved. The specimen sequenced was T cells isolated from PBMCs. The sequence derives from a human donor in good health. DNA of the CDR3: TGTGCCAGCAGCTTAGCGAGCTCCTACGAGCAGTACTTC. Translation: CASSLASSYEQYF.